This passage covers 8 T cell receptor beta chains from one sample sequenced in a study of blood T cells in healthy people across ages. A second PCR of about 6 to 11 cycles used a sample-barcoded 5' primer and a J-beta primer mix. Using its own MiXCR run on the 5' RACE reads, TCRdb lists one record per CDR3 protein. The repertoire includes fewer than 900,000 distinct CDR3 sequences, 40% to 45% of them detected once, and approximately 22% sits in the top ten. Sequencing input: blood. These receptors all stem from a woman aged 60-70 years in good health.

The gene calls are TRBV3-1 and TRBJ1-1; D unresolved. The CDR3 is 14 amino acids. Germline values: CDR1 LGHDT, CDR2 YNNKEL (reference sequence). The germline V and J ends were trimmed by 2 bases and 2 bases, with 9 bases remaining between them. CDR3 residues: CASSQTKTNTEAFF. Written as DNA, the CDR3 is TGTGCCAGCAGCCAAACCAAGACCAACACTGAAGCTTTCTTT.

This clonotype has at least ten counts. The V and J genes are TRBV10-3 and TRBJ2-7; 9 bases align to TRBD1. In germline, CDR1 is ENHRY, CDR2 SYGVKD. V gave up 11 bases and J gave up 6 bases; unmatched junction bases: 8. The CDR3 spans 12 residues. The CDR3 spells CALGTGPGEQYF. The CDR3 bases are TGTGCCTTGGGGACAGGGCCGGGCGAGCAGTACTTC.

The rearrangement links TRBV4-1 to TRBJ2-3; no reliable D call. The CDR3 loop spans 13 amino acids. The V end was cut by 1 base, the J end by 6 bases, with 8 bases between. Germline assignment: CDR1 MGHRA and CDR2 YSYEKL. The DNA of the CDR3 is TGCGCCAGCAGCCAAGCAACTCCGGATACGCAGTATTTT. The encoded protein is CASSQATPDTQYF.

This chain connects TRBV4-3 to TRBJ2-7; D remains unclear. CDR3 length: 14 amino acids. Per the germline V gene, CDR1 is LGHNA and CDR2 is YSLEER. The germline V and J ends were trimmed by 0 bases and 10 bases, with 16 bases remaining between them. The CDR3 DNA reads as TGCGCCAGCAGCCAAGAGAGGTCGGGCGGTTCCCAGTACTTC. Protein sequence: CASSQERSGGSQYF.

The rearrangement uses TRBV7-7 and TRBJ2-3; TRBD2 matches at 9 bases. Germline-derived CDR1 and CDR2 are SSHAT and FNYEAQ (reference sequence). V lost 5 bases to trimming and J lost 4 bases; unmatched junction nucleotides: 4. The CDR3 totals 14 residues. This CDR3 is CASSIGLASDTQYF. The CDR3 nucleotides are TGTGCCAGCAGCATCGGACTAGCGTCAGATACGCAGTATTTT.

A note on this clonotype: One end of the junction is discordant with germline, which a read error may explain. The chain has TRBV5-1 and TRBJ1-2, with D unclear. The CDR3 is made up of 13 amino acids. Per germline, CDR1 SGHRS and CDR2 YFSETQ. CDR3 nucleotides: TGCGCCAGCAGCTTGGGGGATAACTATAGCTACACCTTC. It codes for CASSLGDNYSYTF. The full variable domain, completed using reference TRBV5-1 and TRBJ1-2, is KAGVTQTPRYLIKTRGQQVTLSCSPISGHRSVSWYQQTPGQGLQFLFEYFSETQRNKGNFPGRFSGRQFSNSRSEMNVSTLELGDSALYLCASSLGDNYSYTFGSGTRLTVV.

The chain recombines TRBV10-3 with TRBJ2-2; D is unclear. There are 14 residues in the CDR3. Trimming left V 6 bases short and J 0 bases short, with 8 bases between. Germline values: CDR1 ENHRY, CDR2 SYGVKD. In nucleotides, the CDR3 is TGTGCCATCAGCCCCCGAACGAACACCGGGGAGCTGTTTTTT. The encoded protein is CAISPRTNTGELFF.

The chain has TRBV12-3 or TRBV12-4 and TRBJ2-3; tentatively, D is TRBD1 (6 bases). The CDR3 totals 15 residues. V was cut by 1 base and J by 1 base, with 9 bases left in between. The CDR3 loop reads CASSLEQGRTDTQYF. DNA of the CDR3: TGTGCCAGCAGTTTAGAACAGGGTCGCACAGATACGCAGTATTTT.